What follows are 17 T cell receptor beta chains derived from one specimen sequenced in a study of T cell changes during pregnancy in multiple sclerosis. The protocol was immunoSEQ multiplex PCR, while the TCRdb copy is restricted to in-frame clones and leaves out a portion. The repertoire holds approximately 70,000 clones, with approximately 93% as singletons. Sample: CD4+ T cells from peripheral blood mononuclear cells, taken after pregnancy. These receptor sequences come from a female donor with multiple sclerosis, enrolled in a pregnancy study.

V is TRBV19 and J is TRBJ1-3; tentatively, D is TRBD1 (6 bases). V lost 9 bases to trimming and J lost 7 bases, with 16 bases between them. Germline-derived CDR1 and CDR2 are LNHDA and SQIVND (reference sequence). This CDR3 comprises 13 residues. The CDR3 reads CASQDRFSNTIYF. As DNA, the CDR3 is TGTGCCAGCCAAGACAGGTTTTCGAACACCATATATTTT.

This rearrangement joins TRBV19 to TRBJ2-7; possibly TRBD1 for D (5 bases). Germline loops: CDR1 LNHDA, CDR2 SQIVND (reference sequence). V gave up 6 bases and J gave up 1 base, with 10 bases separating them. This CDR3 contains 13 residues. CDR3 coding DNA: TGTGCCAGTAGAAGGGGCGGTTCCTACGAGCAGTACTTC. Its protein is CASRRGGSYEQYF.

The chain carries TRBV7-9 and TRBJ2-7; the D gene is possibly TRBD1 (7 bases). Trimming cost V 4 bases and J 2 bases, with 12 bases left between them. In germline, CDR1 is SEHNR, CDR2 FQNEAQ (reference sequence). This CDR3 has 14 residues. In DNA form, the CDR3 reads TGTGCCAGCAGCTCGACAGGGAGGACCTACGAGCAGTACTTC. Translating it yields CASSSTGRTYEQYF.

The chain has TRBV7-2 and TRBJ1-1, with D possibly TRBD1 on 6 matching bases. Germline V gene data show CDR1 as SGHTA and CDR2 as FQGNSA. The CDR3 covers 17 residues. Trimming pared 2 bases from V and 0 bases from J, leaving 16 bases between. The CDR3 loop is CASSLRGQRILNTEAFF. Written as DNA, the CDR3 is TGTGCCAGCAGCTTACGAGGACAGCGAATCCTGAACACTGAAGCTTTCTTT.

The count of this clone is one. The chain joins TRBV6-5 to TRBJ2-5; no definite D call. The germline CDR1 and CDR2 sequences are MNHEY and SVGAGI. The CDR3 spans 15 residues. Deletions cut 6 bases from V and 2 bases from J, with 16 bases between. The CDR3 sequence is CASSVTATHQETQYF. CDR3 bases: TGTGCCAGCAGCGTGACGGCGACTCATCAAGAGACCCAGTACTTC.

This chain connects TRBV19 to TRBJ1-5, with no clear D. Looked up from germline, CDR1 is LNHDA and CDR2 is SQIVND (reference sequence). V lost 6 bases to trimming and J lost 6 bases, with 18 bases between them. This CDR3 has 15 amino acids. CDR3 sequence (DNA): TGTGCCAGTAGCGGGGTTCGGGGTAGCGGTCAGCCCCAGCATTTT. Protein sequence: CASSGVRGSGQPQHF.

The CDR3 is CASSFEQTGFAVLTF. As DNA, the CDR3 is TGTGCCAGCAGCTTCGAACAAACAGGGTTCGCCGTCCTGACTTTC. This sequence joins TRBV7-6 and TRBJ2-6, with a possible D match to TRBD1 (6 bases). Germline V gene data show CDR1 as SGHVS and CDR2 as FNYEAQ. Trimming pared 3 bases from V and 12 bases from J, leaving 18 bases between. CDR3 length: 15 residues. The whole variable domain, remainder taken from reference TRBV7-6 and TRBJ2-6, is GAGVSQSPRYKVTKRGQDVALRCDPISGHVSLYWYRQALGQGPEFLTYFNYEAQQDKSGLPNDRFSAERPEGSISTLTIQRTEQRDSAMYRCASSFEQTGFAVLTFGAGSRLTVL.

This clone showed up just a few times. The chain links TRBV19 to TRBJ1-5; 8 bases fit TRBD1. CDR1 LNHDA and CDR2 SQIVND come from the germline V gene (reference sequence). The CDR3 consists of 14 residues. J lost 7 bases, V lost 3 bases, and 5 bases had no gene match. In DNA form, the CDR3 reads TGTGCCAGTAGTATCCGGACAGGGAAACAGCCCCAGCATTTT. It codes for CASSIRTGKQPQHF.

The V and J genes are TRBV18 and TRBJ1-1; D gene uncertain. CDR1 and CDR2 from the germline V gene are KGHSH and LQKENI. The V and J ends lost 1 base and 1 base respectively, with 22 bases between them. The CDR3 extends over 19 amino acids. CDR3 region: CASSPLPNHVAEGNTEAFF. CDR3 nucleotides: TGTGCCAGCTCACCACTACCTAACCATGTCGCGGAAGGGAACACTGAAGCTTTCTTT.

This clone was detected once. The chain combines TRBV6-5 with TRBJ1-5, with TRBD1 identical over 11 bases. The V segment lost 9 bases and the J segment 7 bases; nucleotides outside the gene matches: 2. From germline, CDR1 is MNHEY and CDR2 SVGAGI. The CDR3 is 12 residues long. The CDR3 loop is CASGQGAQPQHF. Written as DNA, the CDR3 is TGTGCCAGTGGACAGGGGGCCCAGCCCCAGCATTTT.

V and J are TRBV28 and TRBJ1-2; D is perhaps TRBD1 (6 bases). The CDR3 covers 15 residues. The V end was cut by 4 bases, the J end by 1 base, with 13 bases between. Germline CDR1 reads MDHEN; CDR2 reads SYDVKM. DNA for the CDR3: TGTGCCAGCAGTTCCCAGACAGGACTTAACTATGGCTACACCTTC. The encoded protein is CASSSQTGLNYGYTF.

The chain uses TRBV5-4 and TRBJ2-3; D may be TRBD2 (6 bases). The CDR3 loop spans 15 amino acids. The V and J ends lost 0 bases and 4 bases respectively, with 12 bases between them. Germline CDR1 SGHNT, CDR2 YYREEE (reference sequence). CDR3: CASSLGLDISDTQYF. DNA for the CDR3: TGTGCCAGCAGCTTGGGACTAGATATATCAGATACGCAGTATTTT. Filled out from reference TRBV5-4 and TRBJ2-3, the complete variable domain reads ETGVTQSPTHLIKTRGQQVTLRCSSQSGHNTVSWYQQALGQGPQFIFQYYREEENGRGNFPPRFSGLQFPNYSSELNVNALELDDSALYLCASSLGLDISDTQYFGPGTRLTVL.

The genes are TRBV6-6 and TRBJ2-4; TRBD2 might be the D (5 bases). This CDR3 region has 14 residues. V lost 4 bases, J lost 8 bases, and 15 bases lay in between. Germline-derived CDR1 and CDR2 are MNHNY and SVGAGI (reference sequence). In DNA, the CDR3 is TGTGCCAGCAGTTTGGTTAGCCGGGAACACATTCAGTACTTC. Its protein product is CASSLVSREHIQYF.

The rearrangement links TRBV27 to TRBJ1-2, with 9 bases aligning to TRBD1. Trimming took 5 bases from V and 7 from J; bases not matched to a gene: 5. The germline CDR1 and CDR2 sequences are MNHEY and SMNVEV (reference sequence). This CDR3 has 13 amino acids. The CDR3 loop is CASSQRTGAGYTF. As DNA, the CDR3 is TGTGCCAGCAGTCAACGGACAGGGGCTGGCTACACCTTC.

The rearrangement links TRBV5-4 to TRBJ2-1; 9 nucleotides match TRBD2. V lost 0 bases to trimming and J lost 7 bases; unmatched junction nucleotides: 5. The CDR3 contains 15 residues. CDR1 is SGHNT, CDR2 YYREEE, per germline (reference sequence). Here the CDR3 reads CASSLDSSGSNEQFF. CDR3 sequence (DNA): TGTGCCAGCAGCTTGGATAGTAGCGGGAGTAATGAGCAGTTCTTC.

This chain joins TRBV7-3 and TRBJ2-5, with TRBD1 matching over 8 bases. Germline trimming cut 5 bases from V and 4 bases from J; bases unmatched to any gene: 3. This CDR3 is 13 amino acids long. Germline values: CDR1 SGHTA, CDR2 FQGTGA. The CDR3 region is CASSKDRGETQYF. The CDR3 DNA is TGTGCCAGCAGCAAAGACAGGGGAGAGACCCAGTACTTC.

This clone was counted once. The chain couples TRBV14 to TRBJ2-7; 9 nucleotides align to TRBD2. V shed 1 base and J 2 bases; nucleotides not matched to a gene: 12. This CDR3 contains 18 residues. Germline V gene lookup returns CDR1 SGHDN and CDR2 FVKESK. CDR3 in DNA: TGTGCCAGCAGCCAAGGAAGTAGCGGGAGCCGCCCAACCTACGAGCAGTACTTC. As protein: CASSQGSSGSRPTYEQYF.